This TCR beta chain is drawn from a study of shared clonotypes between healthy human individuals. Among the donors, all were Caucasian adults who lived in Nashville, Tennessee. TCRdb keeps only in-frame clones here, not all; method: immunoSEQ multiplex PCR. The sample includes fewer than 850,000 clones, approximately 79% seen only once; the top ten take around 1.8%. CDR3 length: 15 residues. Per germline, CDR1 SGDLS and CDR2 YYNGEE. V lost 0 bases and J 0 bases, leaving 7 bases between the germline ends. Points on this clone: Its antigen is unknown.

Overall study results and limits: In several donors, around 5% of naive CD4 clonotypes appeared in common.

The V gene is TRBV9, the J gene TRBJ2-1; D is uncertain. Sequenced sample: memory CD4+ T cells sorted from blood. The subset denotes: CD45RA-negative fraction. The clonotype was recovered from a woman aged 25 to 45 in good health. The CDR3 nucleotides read TGTGCCAGCAGCGTAGCGGAGAGCTCCTACAATGAGCAGTTCTTC. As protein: CASSVAESSYNEQFF.